The text below deals with one T cell receptor (beta chain). The antigen is not known. Per the germline V gene, CDR1 is LNHDA and CDR2 is SQIVND (reference sequence). Between the trimmed V and J ends, which lost 5 bases and 4 bases, there was a span of 12 bases. This CDR3 spans 13 amino acids. This specimen belongs to a study of cytomegalovirus exposure and HLA in healthy donors. Notes on the study in general: In an earlier analysis, in under 700 donors, most V segments appeared productive either ~87% or ~30% of the time. Three CMV-associated chains proved CMV antigen-specific in vitro. An analysis was carried out at a later point. It showed that HLA-associated TCR beta chains were more clonally expanded than equally common non-associated chains.

Primers: 60 Vbeta forward and 13 Jbeta reverse. In the authors' methods: An analysis performed later counted 81 million or so unique TCR beta chains (roughly 11 million of them shared). Here immunoSEQ multiplex PCR was the method, and the copy in TCRdb shows in-frame clones only, minus some. The DNA was the basis for D and trimming; V, J and clone size are from that table. The data show roughly 70,000 clones, and the top ten clones hold around 7%. The TCR originated in a female donor in good health and CMV-seropositive. The chain couples TRBV19 to TRBJ2-7; tentative D call: TRBD1 (5 bases). Sequenced input: PBMCs. DNA of the CDR3: TGTGCCAGTAGTCCAGGGCGACTTTACGAGCAGTACTTC. Its protein is CASSPGRLYEQYF.